This T cell receptor beta chain stems from a study of blood T cell repertoires in COVID-19. At the level of the study: Acute and convalescent COVID-19 specimens originated in the United States, Italy and Spain.

V lost 11 bases to trimming and J lost 1 base, with 23 bases between them. Germline V gene sequence: CDR1 ENHRY, CDR2 SYGVKD. This CDR3 has 16 amino acids. Clones were read by immunoSEQ multiplex PCR, and TCRdb kept only the in-frame ones, dropping some. Of around 130,000 clones in the sample, more than 75% are singletons; the top ten hold 3.5% to 5%. The receptor comes from a woman at least 80 years old with acute or convalescent COVID-19. Sequencing used peripheral blood. This rearrangement joins TRBV10-3 to TRBJ1-1; possible D gene TRBD1, 6 bases. DNA of the CDR3: TGTGCCGTTTCCTCCCTCAGGGGAAAGGGGAACACTGAAGCTTTCTTT. Residues: CAVSSLRGKGNTEAFF.